This note documents a single TCR beta chain sequence. Its antigen is not known. Though nominally healthy at sampling, donors likely had unrecorded immune exposures. The sample originates from a study of cytomegalovirus exposure and HLA in healthy donors. About the research overall: For the 300 to 450 genotyped donors, roughly 81% fell within the Caucasian-associated ancestry cluster.

The germline CDR1 and CDR2 sequences are SGHRS and YFSETQ. V was clipped by 3 bases and J by 2 bases; unmatched bases: 6. This CDR3 comprises 15 residues. Findings and limits, study-wide: About 87% or about 30% of the time was how often most TCR beta V segments were productive, according to an earlier analysis. One variant, a missense change in DCLRE1C, was linked in a later analysis to TCR beta V- and J-gene trimming.

The PCR used 60 Vbeta and 13 Jbeta primers. The protocol was immunoSEQ multiplex PCR, while the TCRdb copy is restricted to in-frame clones and leaves out a portion. The sample includes 150,000 to 250,000 clones, 75% to 85% of them seen just once. The clonotype originates from a woman aged 45-60 years in good health and CMV-seropositive. This chain connects TRBV5-1 to TRBJ2-7; 9 nucleotides agree with TRBD1. The sequenced sample consisted of PBMCs. The CDR3 DNA reads TGCGCCAGCAGCTACGGACAGGGGTCCGCCTACGAGCAGTACTTC. Translating gives CASSYGQGSAYEQYF.